A selection of T cell receptor beta chains follows, all from one sample in a study of blood T cell repertoires in COVID-19. The method was immunoSEQ multiplex PCR; TCRdb's version includes in-frame clones alone and lacks a portion of them. The profile shows about 280,000 clones, about nine tenths of them singletons. The sequenced sample was peripheral blood. These receptors originate from a woman aged 25-40 years with active or convalescent COVID-19. Each CDR3 is given with its conserved first and last residue. The order of the fields is clone size, V gene, J gene, D gene, CDR3 protein, CDR3 DNA. The D gene is left open where the match is weak. Not every row has a clone size; where given, it reads once, few, many or a size class.

clone size: -
V gene: TRBV28
J gene: TRBJ1-4
D gene: -
CDR3 protein: CASSLEGGDATNEKLFF
CDR3 DNA: TGTGCCAGCAGCTTAGAAGGCGGGGATGCAACTAATGAAAAACTGTTTTTT

clone size: -
V gene: TRBV6-5
J gene: TRBJ2-7
D gene: -
CDR3 protein: CASSPQVLSYEQYF
CDR3 DNA: TGTGCCAGCAGCCCACAGGTTCTCTCCTACGAGCAGTACTTC

clone size: -
V gene: TRBV18
J gene: TRBJ1-3
D gene: -
CDR3 protein: CASSPAGTNTIYF
CDR3 DNA: TGTGCCAGCTCACCAGCAGGGACTAACACCATATATTTT

clone size: -
V gene: TRBV14
J gene: TRBJ1-5
D gene: -
CDR3 protein: CASSQAGQPQHF
CDR3 DNA: TGTGCCAGCAGCCAAGCAGGTCAGCCCCAGCATTTT

clone size: once
V gene: TRBV28
J gene: TRBJ1-6
D gene: -
CDR3 protein: CAIDGRRGYSPLHF
CDR3 DNA: TGTGCCATCGATGGCAGACGAGGATATTCACCCCTCCACTTT

clone size: -
V gene: TRBV3-1/TRBV3-2
J gene: TRBJ2-7
D gene: -
CDR3 protein: CASNLRGSYEQYF
CDR3 DNA: TGTGCCAGCAACTTAAGGGGCTCCTACGAGCAGTACTTC

clone size: -
V gene: TRBV5-1
J gene: TRBJ2-3
D gene: TRBD1
CDR3 protein: CASSPLDREGTDTQYF
CDR3 DNA: TGCGCCAGCAGCCCCTTGGACAGGGAAGGCACAGATACGCAGTATTTT

clone size: -
V gene: TRBV7-9
J gene: TRBJ1-5
D gene: -
CDR3 protein: CASSSDGVGNQPQHF
CDR3 DNA: TGTGCCAGCAGCTCAGACGGGGTTGGCAATCAGCCCCAGCATTTT

clone size: -
V gene: TRBV6-6
J gene: TRBJ1-5
D gene: TRBD1
CDR3 protein: CASREGGAGQPQHF
CDR3 DNA: TGTGCCAGCAGGGAAGGGGGCGCAGGGCAGCCCCAGCATTTT

clone size: -
V gene: TRBV5-4
J gene: TRBJ2-3
D gene: TRBD2
CDR3 protein: CASSLWTSGGITDTQYF
CDR3 DNA: TGTGCCAGCAGCCTTTGGACTAGCGGGGGGATTACAGATACGCAGTATTTT

clone size: -
V gene: TRBV4-2
J gene: TRBJ1-2
D gene: -
CDR3 protein: CASSQESGNYGYTF
CDR3 DNA: TGTGCCAGCAGCCAAGAATCGGGGAACTATGGCTACACCTTC

clone size: -
V gene: TRBV30
J gene: TRBJ1-3
D gene: -
CDR3 protein: CAGNRAGNTIYF
CDR3 DNA: TGTGCCGGAAACAGGGCTGGAAACACCATATATTTT

clone size: -
V gene: TRBV5-1
J gene: TRBJ2-1
D gene: TRBD1
CDR3 protein: CASREGARSYNEQFF
CDR3 DNA: TGCGCCAGTCGAGAGGGGGCTCGGTCCTACAATGAGCAGTTCTTC

clone size: -
V gene: TRBV2
J gene: TRBJ1-6
D gene: -
CDR3 protein: CASSASVPPDSPLHF
CDR3 DNA: TGTGCCAGCAGTGCTTCGGTTCCCCCGGATTCACCCCTCCACTTT

clone size: -
V gene: TRBV4-3
J gene: TRBJ2-1
D gene: TRBD2
CDR3 protein: CASSQERGDYNEQFF
CDR3 DNA: TGCGCCAGCAGCCAAGAGCGGGGGGATTACAATGAGCAGTTCTTC

clone size: -
V gene: TRBV30
J gene: TRBJ2-1
D gene: TRBD1
CDR3 protein: CAWSLGQGANEQFF
CDR3 DNA: TGTGCCTGGAGTTTGGGACAGGGGGCCAATGAGCAGTTCTTC

clone size: -
V gene: TRBV28
J gene: TRBJ1-1
D gene: TRBD1
CDR3 protein: CASSLSRAGQGRRTEAFF
CDR3 DNA: TGTGCCAGCAGTTTATCCCGGGCGGGACAGGGGAGGCGCACTGAAGCTTTCTTT

clone size: -
V gene: TRBV25-1
J gene: TRBJ2-2
D gene: -
CDR3 protein: CASSESGDGELFF
CDR3 DNA: TGTGCCAGCAGTGAGTCAGGGGATGGGGAGCTGTTTTTT

clone size: -
V gene: TRBV7-3
J gene: TRBJ2-3
D gene: TRBD1
CDR3 protein: CASSRTGGSEDTQYF
CDR3 DNA: TGTGCCAGCAGCAGAACAGGGGGCAGCGAAGATACGCAGTATTTT

clone size: once
V gene: TRBV3-1/TRBV3-2
J gene: TRBJ2-5
D gene: TRBD1
CDR3 protein: CASSQDRGRRKTQYF
CDR3 DNA: TGTGCCAGCAGCCAAGACAGGGGGCGCAGAAAGACCCAGTACTTC

clone size: -
V gene: TRBV6-5
J gene: TRBJ2-1
D gene: TRBD1
CDR3 protein: CASKGTGMNEQFF
CDR3 DNA: TGTGCCAGCAAGGGGACAGGGATGAATGAGCAGTTCTTC

clone size: -
V gene: TRBV25-1
J gene: TRBJ1-2
D gene: -
CDR3 protein: CASSPLQNYGYTF
CDR3 DNA: TGTGCCAGCAGCCCTCTTCAGAACTATGGCTACACCTTC

clone size: once
V gene: TRBV14
J gene: TRBJ2-1
D gene: TRBD2
CDR3 protein: CASSQLGRETKQFF
CDR3 DNA: TGTGCCAGCAGCCAATTGGGGCGGGAGACCAAGCAGTTCTTC

clone size: once
V gene: TRBV4-1
J gene: TRBJ1-2
D gene: TRBD1
CDR3 protein: CASSQDQEGADYGYTF
CDR3 DNA: TGCGCCAGCAGCCAAGATCAGGAGGGGGCGGACTATGGCTACACCTTC

clone size: -
V gene: TRBV27
J gene: TRBJ2-3
D gene: -
CDR3 protein: CASNLRRGPVDTQYF
CDR3 DNA: TGTGCCAGCAACCTCAGGAGGGGGCCGGTAGATACGCAGTATTTT

clone size: -
V gene: TRBV19
J gene: TRBJ2-1
D gene: TRBD2
CDR3 protein: CASSIAAGGLDEQFF
CDR3 DNA: TGTGCCAGTAGTATCGCGGCGGGGGGGCTCGATGAGCAGTTCTTC

clone size: -
V gene: TRBV7-3
J gene: TRBJ1-1
D gene: -
CDR3 protein: CASSYTKSTEAFF
CDR3 DNA: TGTGCCAGCAGCTACACTAAAAGTACTGAAGCTTTCTTT

clone size: -
V gene: TRBV10-3
J gene: TRBJ2-3
D gene: -
CDR3 protein: CAISEVSVVSTDTQYF
CDR3 DNA: TGTGCCATCAGTGAGGTATCGGTGGTTAGCACAGATACGCAGTATTTT

clone size: -
V gene: TRBV28
J gene: TRBJ1-6
D gene: -
CDR3 protein: CASSLYRVESSYNSPLHF
CDR3 DNA: TGTGCCAGCAGTTTATACCGGGTAGAGAGCTCCTATAATTCACCCCTCCACTTT

clone size: -
V gene: TRBV6-4
J gene: TRBJ2-3
D gene: TRBD2
CDR3 protein: CASSEVAGGTDTQYF
CDR3 DNA: TGTGCCAGCAGTGAAGTGGCGGGGGGCACAGATACGCAGTATTTT

clone size: once
V gene: TRBV7-9
J gene: TRBJ1-1
D gene: -
CDR3 protein: CASSLGAKNTEAFF
CDR3 DNA: TGTGCCAGCAGCTTAGGGGCCAAGAACACTGAAGCTTTCTTT

clone size: -
V gene: TRBV2
J gene: TRBJ1-6
D gene: -
CDR3 protein: CASGQGGNSPLHF
CDR3 DNA: TGTGCCAGTGGGCAGGGTGGGAATTCACCCCTCCACTTT

clone size: -
V gene: TRBV7-2
J gene: TRBJ2-5
D gene: TRBD2
CDR3 protein: CASNPGAGGETQYF
CDR3 DNA: TGTGCCAGCAACCCAGGGGCGGGGGGAGAGACCCAGTACTTC

clone size: -
V gene: TRBV28
J gene: TRBJ1-5
D gene: -
CDR3 protein: CASRLLGLPVNQPQHF
CDR3 DNA: TGTGCCAGCAGGCTCCTCGGGTTACCGGTCAATCAGCCCCAGCATTTT

clone size: -
V gene: TRBV6-4
J gene: TRBJ1-2
D gene: -
CDR3 protein: CASSDSGSNYGYTF
CDR3 DNA: TGTGCCAGCAGTGACTCGGGCAGCAACTATGGCTACACCTTC

clone size: once
V gene: TRBV6-1
J gene: TRBJ1-2
D gene: -
CDR3 protein: CASSPSRGYGYTF
CDR3 DNA: TGTGCCAGCAGTCCCTCCCGGGGATACGGCTACACCTTC

clone size: -
V gene: TRBV9
J gene: TRBJ2-3
D gene: -
CDR3 protein: CASSLGGYTDTQYF
CDR3 DNA: TGTGCCAGCAGCTTGGGCGGGTACACAGATACGCAGTATTTT

clone size: -
V gene: TRBV7-8
J gene: TRBJ1-2
D gene: TRBD1
CDR3 protein: CASSSGQVFYGYTF
CDR3 DNA: TGTGCCAGCAGCTCCGGACAGGTTTTCTATGGCTACACCTTC

clone size: few
V gene: TRBV14
J gene: TRBJ1-2
D gene: -
CDR3 protein: CASAGGRLYGYTF
CDR3 DNA: TGTGCCAGCGCTGGTGGCAGGCTGTATGGCTACACCTTC

clone size: -
V gene: TRBV27
J gene: TRBJ1-5
D gene: TRBD1
CDR3 protein: CASSPSGTGSQPQHF
CDR3 DNA: TGTGCCAGCAGCCCCTCCGGGACAGGGAGCCAGCCCCAGCATTTT

clone size: -
V gene: TRBV2
J gene: TRBJ2-7
D gene: TRBD2
CDR3 protein: CASSGLAGGPNYEQYF
CDR3 DNA: TGTGCCAGCAGCGGATTAGCGGGGGGGCCCAACTACGAGCAGTACTTC